This paragraph reports one T cell receptor beta chain. These data come from a study of blood T cell repertoires in COVID-19. Whole-study context: The origin of the acute and convalescent COVID-19 samples was the United States, Italy and Spain. T cells, B-cell-depleted T cells, or PBMCs provided the cDNA or gDNA that served as material.

The CDR3 totals 13 residues. V lost 4 bases, J lost 4 bases, and 10 bases lay in between. In germline, CDR1 is SGHRS, CDR2 YFSETQ. In the original workflow: Scientists estimated how many nucleated cells there were by amplifying reference gene primers. Generated by immunoSEQ multiplex PCR, the TCRdb table keeps only in-frame clones and is missing some. V, J and clone size derive from that table, while D and trimming were established from the DNA sequence. The table records some 200,000 clones, approximately 86% of them present only once. Sequencing was done on a sample of peripheral blood. This receptor was obtained from a man in his 70s with acute or convalescent COVID-19. The chain has TRBV5-1 and TRBJ2-3; D is undetermined. CDR3 nucleotide sequence: TGCGCCAGCAGCAGCGAGGTACCAGATACGCAGTATTTT. Its translation: CASSSEVPDTQYF.